This T cell receptor beta chain was recorded in a study of blood T cell repertoires in COVID-19. Study information: The origin of the acute and convalescent COVID-19 samples was the United States, Italy and Spain. T cells, B-cell-depleted T cells, or PBMCs supplied cDNA or gDNA.

The CDR3 runs to 13 residues. Trimming cost V 8 bases and J 5 bases, with 13 bases left between them. Per the original data handling: The authors estimated nucleated cell counts from reference gene primer amplification. Repertoires were generated with immunoSEQ multiplex PCR, while TCRdb's copy carries only in-frame clones and drops some. For V, J and clone size, that table is used; D and trimming come from the DNA. This sample has approximately 120,000 clones, with 83% found just once. The material sequenced was peripheral blood. The V gene is TRBV12-3 or TRBV12-4, the J gene TRBJ1-5; possible D gene TRBD1, 5 bases. The origin of this receptor is a man older than 75 with active or convalescent COVID-19. The CDR3 DNA reads TGTGCCAGCGGAGAAGGAGGGGATCAGCCCCAGCATTTT. Its translation is CASGEGGDQPQHF.